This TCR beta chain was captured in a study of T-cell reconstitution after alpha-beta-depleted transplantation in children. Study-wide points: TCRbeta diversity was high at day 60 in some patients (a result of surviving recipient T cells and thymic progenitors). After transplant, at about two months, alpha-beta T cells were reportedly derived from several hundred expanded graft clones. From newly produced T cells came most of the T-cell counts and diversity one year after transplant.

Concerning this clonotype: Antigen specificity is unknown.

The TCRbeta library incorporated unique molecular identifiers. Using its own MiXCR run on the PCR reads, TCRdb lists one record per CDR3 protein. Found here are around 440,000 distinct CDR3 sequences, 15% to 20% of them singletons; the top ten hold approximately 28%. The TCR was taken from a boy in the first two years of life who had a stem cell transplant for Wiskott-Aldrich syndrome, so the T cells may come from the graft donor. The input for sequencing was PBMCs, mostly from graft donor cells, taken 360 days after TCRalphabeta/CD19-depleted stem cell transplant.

The CDR3 loop is CASSRRPRETQYF. The CDR3 region has the DNA TGTGCCAGCAGTCGCCGACCACGGGAGACCCAGTACTTC. The chain joins TRBV28 to TRBJ2-5; D is ambiguous. Germline CDR1 is MDHEN and CDR2 is SYDVKM. CDR3 length equals 13 residues. The V end was cut by 5 bases, the J end by 5 bases, with 12 bases between.